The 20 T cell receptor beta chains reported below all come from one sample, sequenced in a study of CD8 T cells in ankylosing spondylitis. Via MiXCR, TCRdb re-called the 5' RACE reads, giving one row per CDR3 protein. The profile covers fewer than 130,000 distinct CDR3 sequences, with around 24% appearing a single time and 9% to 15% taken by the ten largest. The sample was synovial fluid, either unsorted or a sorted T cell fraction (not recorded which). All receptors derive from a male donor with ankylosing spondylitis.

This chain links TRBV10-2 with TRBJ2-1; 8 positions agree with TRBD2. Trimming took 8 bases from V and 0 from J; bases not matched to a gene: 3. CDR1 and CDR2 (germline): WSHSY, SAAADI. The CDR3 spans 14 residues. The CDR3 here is CASDSGASYNEQFF. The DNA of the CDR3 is TGCGCCAGCGATAGCGGGGCCTCCTACAATGAGCAGTTCTTC.

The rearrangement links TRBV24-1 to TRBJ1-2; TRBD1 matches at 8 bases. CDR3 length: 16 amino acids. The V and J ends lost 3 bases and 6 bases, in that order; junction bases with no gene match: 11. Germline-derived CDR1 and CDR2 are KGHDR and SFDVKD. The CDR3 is CATSDTRQGRIDGYTF. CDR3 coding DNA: TGTGCCACCAGTGATACACGACAGGGGAGGATCGATGGCTACACCTTC.

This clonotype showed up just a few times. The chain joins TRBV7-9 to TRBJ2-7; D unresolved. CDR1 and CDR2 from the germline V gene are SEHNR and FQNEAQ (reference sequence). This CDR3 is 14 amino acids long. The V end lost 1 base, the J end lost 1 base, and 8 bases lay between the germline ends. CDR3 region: CASSLGVSSYEQYF. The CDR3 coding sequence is TGTGCCAGCAGCTTAGGAGTCAGTTCCTACGAGCAGTACTTC.

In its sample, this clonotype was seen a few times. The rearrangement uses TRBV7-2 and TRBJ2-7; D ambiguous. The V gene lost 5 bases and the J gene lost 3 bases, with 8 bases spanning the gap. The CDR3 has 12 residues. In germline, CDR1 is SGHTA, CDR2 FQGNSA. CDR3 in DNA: TGTGCCAGCAGCCCCCGCATCTACGAGCAGTACTTC. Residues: CASSPRIYEQYF.

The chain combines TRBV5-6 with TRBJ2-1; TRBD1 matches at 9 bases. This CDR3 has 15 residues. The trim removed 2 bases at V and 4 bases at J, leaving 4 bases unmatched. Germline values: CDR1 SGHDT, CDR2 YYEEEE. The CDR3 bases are TGTGCCAGCAGCTTAGGACAGGGGCGATACAATGAGCAGTTCTTC. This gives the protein CASSLGQGRYNEQFF.

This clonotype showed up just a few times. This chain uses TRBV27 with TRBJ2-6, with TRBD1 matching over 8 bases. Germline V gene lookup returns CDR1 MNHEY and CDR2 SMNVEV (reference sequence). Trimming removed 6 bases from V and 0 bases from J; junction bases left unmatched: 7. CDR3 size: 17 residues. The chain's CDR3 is CASSRRDRTSGANVLTF. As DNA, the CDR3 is TGTGCCAGCAGCCGCCGGGACAGGACCTCTGGGGCCAACGTCCTGACTTTC. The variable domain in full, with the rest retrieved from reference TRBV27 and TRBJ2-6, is EAQVTQNPRYLITVTGKKLTVTCSQNMNHEYMSWYRQDPGLGLRQIYYSMNVEVTDKGDVPEGYKVSRKEKRNFPLILESPSPNQTSLYFCASSRRDRTSGANVLTFGAGSRLTVL.

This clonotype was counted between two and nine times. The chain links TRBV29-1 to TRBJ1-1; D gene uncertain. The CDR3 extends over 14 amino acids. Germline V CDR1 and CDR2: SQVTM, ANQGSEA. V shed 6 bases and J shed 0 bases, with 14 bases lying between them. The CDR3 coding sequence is TGCAGCGTGGCCTCGGCAGTGATGAACACTGAAGCTTTCTTT. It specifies CSVASAVMNTEAFF.

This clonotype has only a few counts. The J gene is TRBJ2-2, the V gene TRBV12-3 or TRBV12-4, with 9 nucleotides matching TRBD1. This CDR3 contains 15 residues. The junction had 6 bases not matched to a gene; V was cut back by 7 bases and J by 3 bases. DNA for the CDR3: TGTGCCAGCAAGACTGGACAGGGGTACACCGGGGAGCTGTTTTTT. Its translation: CASKTGQGYTGELFF.

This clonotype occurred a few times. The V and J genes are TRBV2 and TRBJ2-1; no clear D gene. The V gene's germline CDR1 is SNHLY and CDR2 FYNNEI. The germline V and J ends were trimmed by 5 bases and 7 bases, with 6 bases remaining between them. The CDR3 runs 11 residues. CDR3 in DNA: TGTGCCAGCAGTATTCAGAATGAGCAGTTCTTC. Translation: CASSIQNEQFF. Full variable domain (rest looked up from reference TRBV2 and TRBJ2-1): EPEVTQTPSHQVTQMGQEVILRCVPISNHLYFYWYRQILGQKVEFLVSFYNNEISEKSEIFDDQFSVERPDGSNFTLKIRSTKLEDSAMYFCASSIQNEQFFGPGTRLTVL.

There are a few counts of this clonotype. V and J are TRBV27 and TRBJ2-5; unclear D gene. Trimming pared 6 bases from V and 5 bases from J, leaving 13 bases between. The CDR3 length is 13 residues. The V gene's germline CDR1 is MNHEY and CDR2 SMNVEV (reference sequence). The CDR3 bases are TGTGCCAGCAGCTACCTAACTGGGGAGACCCAGTACTTC. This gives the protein CASSYLTGETQYF.

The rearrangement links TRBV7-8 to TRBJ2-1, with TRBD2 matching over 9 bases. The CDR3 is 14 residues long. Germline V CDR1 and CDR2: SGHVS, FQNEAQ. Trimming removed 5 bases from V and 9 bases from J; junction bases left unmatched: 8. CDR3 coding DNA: TGTGCCAGCAGCCCAGTAGCGGGAGAATTTGAGCAGTTCTTC. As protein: CASSPVAGEFEQFF.

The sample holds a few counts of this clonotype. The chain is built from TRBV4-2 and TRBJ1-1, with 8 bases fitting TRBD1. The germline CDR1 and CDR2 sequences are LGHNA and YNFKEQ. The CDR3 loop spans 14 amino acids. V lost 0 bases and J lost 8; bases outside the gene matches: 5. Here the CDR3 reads CASSQEVRDREAFF. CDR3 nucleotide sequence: TGTGCCAGCAGCCAAGAAGTCCGGGACAGGGAAGCTTTCTTT.

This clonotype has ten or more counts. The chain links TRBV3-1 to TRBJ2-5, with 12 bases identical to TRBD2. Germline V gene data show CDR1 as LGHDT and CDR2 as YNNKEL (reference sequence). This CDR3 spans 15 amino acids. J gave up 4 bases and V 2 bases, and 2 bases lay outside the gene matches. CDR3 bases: TGTGCCAGCAGCCAACCGACTAGCGGGAGAGAGACCCAGTACTTC. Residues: CASSQPTSGRETQYF.

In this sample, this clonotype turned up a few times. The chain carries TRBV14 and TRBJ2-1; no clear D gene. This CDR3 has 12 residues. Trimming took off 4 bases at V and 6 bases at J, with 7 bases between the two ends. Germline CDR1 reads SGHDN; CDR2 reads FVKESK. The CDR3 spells CASSLYSNEQFF. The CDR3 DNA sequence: TGTGCCAGCAGCCTCTACTCCAATGAGCAGTTCTTC.

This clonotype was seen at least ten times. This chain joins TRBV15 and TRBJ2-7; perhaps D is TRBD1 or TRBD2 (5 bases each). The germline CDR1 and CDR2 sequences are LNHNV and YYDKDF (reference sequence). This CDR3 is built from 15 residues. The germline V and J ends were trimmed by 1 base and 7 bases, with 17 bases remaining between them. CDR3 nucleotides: TGTGCCACCAGCAGAGCAAGGGACGGGACGGGGGAGCAGTACGTC. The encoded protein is CATSRARDGTGEQYV.

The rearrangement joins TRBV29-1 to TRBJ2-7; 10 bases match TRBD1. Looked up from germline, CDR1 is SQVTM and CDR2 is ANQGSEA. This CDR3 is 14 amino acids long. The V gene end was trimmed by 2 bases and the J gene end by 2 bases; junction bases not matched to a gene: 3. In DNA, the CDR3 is TGCAGCGTTGAATCGACAGGGGGCGCCTACGAGCAGTACTTC. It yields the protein CSVESTGGAYEQYF.

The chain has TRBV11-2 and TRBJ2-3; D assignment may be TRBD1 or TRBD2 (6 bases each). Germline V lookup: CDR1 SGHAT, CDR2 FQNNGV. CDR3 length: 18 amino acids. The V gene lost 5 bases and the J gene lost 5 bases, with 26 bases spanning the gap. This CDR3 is CASSTGPKLTGALDTQYF. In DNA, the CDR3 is TGTGCCAGCAGCACGGGACCGAAACTAACGGGGGCCTTAGATACGCAGTATTTT.

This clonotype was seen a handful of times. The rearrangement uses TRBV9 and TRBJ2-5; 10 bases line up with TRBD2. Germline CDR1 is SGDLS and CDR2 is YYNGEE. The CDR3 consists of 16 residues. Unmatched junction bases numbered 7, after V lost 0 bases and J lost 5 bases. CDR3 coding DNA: TGTGCCAGCAGCGTAGTTCAAGCGGGAGGGTCGGAGACCCAGTACTTC. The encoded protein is CASSVVQAGGSETQYF.

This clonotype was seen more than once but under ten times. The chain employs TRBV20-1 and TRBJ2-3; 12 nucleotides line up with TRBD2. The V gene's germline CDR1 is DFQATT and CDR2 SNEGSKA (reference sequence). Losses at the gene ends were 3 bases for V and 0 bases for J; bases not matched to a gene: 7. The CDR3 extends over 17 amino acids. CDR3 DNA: TGCAGTGCTAGGGGGACTAGCGGGTTGACTAGCACAGATACGCAGTATTTT. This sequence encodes CSARGTSGLTSTDTQYF.

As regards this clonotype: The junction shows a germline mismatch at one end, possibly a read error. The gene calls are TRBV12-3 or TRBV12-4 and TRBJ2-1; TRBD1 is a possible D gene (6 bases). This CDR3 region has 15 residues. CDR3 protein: CASSLDSPSFNEQFF. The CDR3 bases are TGTGCCAGCAGCCTGGACAGCCCATCCTTCAATGAGCAGTTCTTC.